Sequencing of this TCR beta chain was carried out in a study of cytomegalovirus exposure and HLA in healthy donors. As for this clone: What it recognizes is unknown.

Primers included in the PCR were 60 Vbeta and 13 Jbeta primers. The method was immunoSEQ multiplex PCR; TCRdb's version includes in-frame clones alone and lacks a portion of them. The sample carries around 150,000 clones, about 77% recorded once. With 1 base removed from V and 5 bases from J, the gap between germline ends came to 22 bases. CDR3 length equals 18 residues. Germline CDR1 reads LGHNA; CDR2 reads YNFKEQ. The study, taken as a whole, reports: TCR beta sequences reportedly predicted most subjects' HLA-A and HLA-B alleles accurately. An Asian-associated ancestry cluster reportedly showed fewer N-insertions than the approximately 670-donor mean in a later analysis.

What was sequenced was PBMCs. This sequence was found in a woman between 40 and 50 years old in good health and CMV-seronegative. The V gene is TRBV4-2, the J gene TRBJ2-3; perhaps TRBD2 as D (6 bases). The chain's CDR3 is CASSQVSSISWGEDTQYF. CDR3 nucleotides: TGTGCCAGCAGCCAAGTATCTAGTATTTCTTGGGGGGAAGATACGCAGTATTTT.